This entry features one T cell receptor (beta chain) sequence. This specimen comes from a study of blood T cell repertoires in COVID-19. Across the study: Samples taken during acute and convalescent COVID-19 were collected in the United States, Italy and Spain. The cDNA or gDNA used as material had been derived from T cells, B-cell-depleted T cells, or PBMCs.

Recovered Cohort 3 donors showed two negative PCRs, clearance, or symptom resolution. This CDR3 contains 12 residues. Deletions cut 3 bases from V and 6 bases from J, with 7 bases between. Germline V CDR1 and CDR2: ENHRY, SYGVKD. The method was immunoSEQ multiplex PCR; TCRdb's version includes in-frame clones alone and lacks a portion of them. The sample yields 150,000 or so clones, 78% seen once. The source is a woman in her forties or fifties who had recovered from COVID-19. Sequenced sample: PBMCs or T cells enriched from blood (not recorded which). This chain connects TRBV10-3 to TRBJ2-3; TRBD2 is a possible D gene (6 bases). CDR3 coding DNA: TGTGCCATCAGTGATGGAGGGGATACGCAGTATTTT. Amino acid sequence: CAISDGGDTQYF.